This TCR beta chain was sequenced during a study of Tregs in tolerant kidney transplant recipients (dated by TCRdb to between 2018 and 2020). Context from the whole study: The study applied TCRbeta sequencing to find donor-specific regulatory T cells before combined kidney and bone marrow transplantation and then followed those same cells after transplant. Overall results and qualifications from the work: Donor-specific Treg expansion exceeded global Treg expansion in tolerant patients, suggesting antigen-driven rather than nonspecific expansion. Expanding Tregs with activated donor B cells appeared to identify the most biologically relevant and donor-specific TCRbeta repertoire. Because only a small number of patients were included, the study had limitations, and the results will need to be validated in larger populations as well as under other immunosuppression protocols. Biological reproducibility was not directly addressed, though technical replication error appeared minimal. For some patients the PCR primers changed over time, which made it impossible to compare the samples from those patients at the nucleotide level.

On this clone itself: Its antigen is not yet known. No quality values exist for individual bases; no much larger clone is one base distant.

The germline V gene (reference sequence) provides CDR1 SGHNT and CDR2 YYREEE. Between the V and J ends, shortened by 1 base and 2 bases respectively, the junction contains 10 bases. Spanning cysteine to phenylalanine, the CDR3 consists of 15 amino acids. The read is trimmed to its CDR3 DNA, 45 bases read in frame from base 1. The transplants used related donors along with nonmyeloablative bone marrow transplantation, and in the human trials mixed chimerism was transient. Thawed PBMCs were FACS-sorted into unstimulated Tregs (CD4+CD25+CD127-), CD4+ non-Tregs (CD4+CD25-), CD4 cells and CD8 cells. Several combined kidney and bone marrow transplant recipients from the ITN036ST trial were included as patients, and samples were available only from these trial subjects. Healthy control blood was processed by Ficoll density gradient to PBMCs and cryopreserved; patient PBMCs were collected before and after transplant.

For TCRbeta CDR3 sequencing, genomic DNA from the sorted cells was extracted using the QIAGEN DNeasy Blood and Tissue Kit. Through immunoSEQ, high-throughput TCRbeta CDR3 sequencing was done commercially, including PCR amplification with internal controls and bias correction. Under the source paper's analysis protocol: Unique productive TCRbeta sequences were defined by CDR3 nucleotide sequence where primers matched, otherwise by CDR3 amino acid sequence with Vbeta and Jbeta genes. As a correction for sorting error, sequences shared between sorted populations at a frequency ratio of 2:1 or less were discarded, and the remaining shared sequences were assigned to the higher population. A sequence was defined as donor-reactive if the sequence was expanded at least 5-fold in CFSE-low cells compared with unstimulated cells and had a frequency of at least 0.01% in CFSE-low cells. Repertoire divergence was quantified by Jensen-Shannon divergence calculated from the top 100 TCRbeta sequences ranked by frequency. For any sample with multiple sequencing runs, sorting error was corrected in each run separately before the runs were pooled. The table was pulled from immuneACCESS by TCRdb, which kept in-frame rearrangements only. Such tables lose some clones; where checked, under half of the loss comes from unresolved V genes, and the rest has no known cause. The V and J calls and clone size were taken over from that table, and D and trimming were inferred from the DNA. For this sample the table gives nearly 50,000 clones, of which around nine tenths were detected only once. Of the sample, 15% to 17% falls within the top ten clones.

Here the sequenced sample was CD8+ T cells from blood (PBMCs), taken 12 months after the transplant. The sequence came from a human patient who received a combined kidney and bone marrow transplant. Some T cells seen after a transplant may have their origin in the graft donor. Recombination joined TRBV5-4 with TRBJ2-1; no confident D gene assignment can be made. The DNA sequence is given as TGTGCCAGCAGCTTGAGTTCAGAAACCTACAATGAGCAGTTCTTC. Its protein product is CASSLSSETYNEQFF.